What follows describes a single T cell receptor (beta chain). This clone's antigen is unknown. Base qualities are not recorded, but no much larger clone differs from it by a single base. The record originates from a study of blood T cells in healthy people across ages (dated by TCRdb to the mid-2010s). Broadly, across the study: In model experiments, template switching captured about one uniquely barcoded TCR beta cDNA molecule for every two T cells. The donors were divided into four age groups: young (average around 15 years), middle-aged (approximately 39), aged (under 70) and long-lived (more than 75). Two additional independent replicas of 1 million unique cDNA reads from the same blood draw were analyzed for two donors (one aged 18 to 30 and one aged 80 or older). To avoid experimental bias, donors of different ages were distributed randomly across sequencing lanes. Age-related changes in TCR beta repertoire diversity were measured in the study by deep sequencing normalized with unique cDNA molecular identifiers.

Library method: 5' RACE. Data came from an Illumina HiSeq 2500. A second PCR of about 6 to 12 cycles was run with a J-beta primer mix and a sample-barcoded 5' primer. A template-switch 5' adaptor carrying 12 random nucleotides introduced a unique molecular identifier onto each TCR beta cDNA molecule. Each sample yielded at least 3 million CDR3-containing paired-end reads. The Mint cDNA synthesis kit, primed by a TRBC-specific oligonucleotide, was used to synthesize first-strand cDNA from all RNA. Following uracil-DNA glycosylase treatment, all cDNA underwent a first 18-cycle PCR with the universal primers M1SS and BC2_uni_R. The study's own analysis went as follows. For normalization, 1 million high-quality reads were randomly selected from each sample, with every read carrying a distinct molecular identifier. Reads with shared molecular identifiers were discarded instead of being binned into consensus sequences. MiTCR, with a Q25 quality threshold and the strictest error-elimination algorithm, was used for CDR3 identification, clonotype clustering and error correction. A nonparametric unseen species model using Euler transformation provided a lower-bound estimate of total TCR beta diversity. TCRdb itself trimmed the public reads at Q25 with fastp, ran MiXCR and retained productive beta chains. Identical CDR3 proteins give one entry, which carries the most common genes and DNA. What appears here as the V and J calls and clone size reflects TCRdb's work, not the paper's. Counted in this sample were about 600,000 distinct CDR3 sequences; about 45% of them appeared once. Clones ranked in the top ten supply 20% to 25% of the sample.

Beyond this particular receptor, the publication reports: Compared with the aged group, the long-lived group had more naive CD4+ T cells, fewer expanded clones and increased TCR diversity, suggesting age selection. Because profiling used bulk unsorted PBMCs, naive and antigen-experienced compartments could not be compared conclusively. Observed TCR beta diversity per million T cells fell roughly linearly with age, and a significant reduction was already apparent by age around 40. Total diversity estimates from one million sequenced T cells were considered lower bounds and underestimates. A strong correlation was found between observed TCR beta diversity and the percentage of naive T cells measured by flow cytometry. The CMV infection status of donors was not known, potentially confounding age-related changes in expanded clonotypes.

The approximately 40 donors, aged about 6 to 95 years, were systemically healthy Caucasian individuals from Russia. Roughly 10 milliliters of peripheral blood were collected from each donor into EDTA-treated Vacutainer tubes. Ficoll-Paque density-gradient centrifugation was used to isolate PBMCs, with at least 7 million obtained per sample. Total RNA was extracted from PBMCs with Trizol reagent, with at least 5 micrograms obtained per sample. Naive CD45RAhigh/CD27high T cell percentages were measured by flow cytometry on a PBMC aliquot from every donor. V lost 0 bases and J lost 3 bases; the stretch between them is 5 bases long. Via the germline V gene (reference sequence), CDR1 is DFQATT and CDR2 SNEGSKA. CDR3 length: 12 amino acids, cysteine to phenylalanine. The sequence is cut down to CDR3 DNA, 36 bases in frame from base 1.

The sample consisted of blood. This receptor was taken from a man aged 80 or over in good health. The receptor chain draws on TRBV20-1 and TRBJ1-2; tentative D gene TRBD1, with 5 bases matching. The CDR3 region: CSAREGDYGYTF. The nucleotide sequence reads as follows: TGCAGTGCTAGAGAGGGGGACTATGGCTACACCTTC.